A selection of T cell receptor beta chains follows, all from one sample in a study of cytomegalovirus exposure and HLA in healthy donors. The assay was immunoSEQ multiplex PCR, and TCRdb's table has in-frame clones only and misses some. The repertoire holds 180,000 or so clones, with 75% to 85% as singletons. Sequenced: PBMCs. These receptor sequences come from a woman in her fifties or sixties in good health and CMV-seropositive. The CDR3 runs from the conserved cysteine through the conserved F or W. Each record gives: clone size, D gene, V gene, J gene, CDR3 protein, CDR3 DNA. D genes are given only for firm matches. The size entry is marked missing in some rows and otherwise reads once, few, many or a size class.

clone size: once; D gene: TRBD1; V gene: TRBV10-3; J gene: TRBJ1-3; CDR3 protein: CAISVTGGLSGNTIYF; CDR3 DNA: TGTGCCATCAGTGTCACAGGGGGCCTCTCTGGAAACACCATATATTTT
clone size: few; D gene: TRBD2; V gene: TRBV6-7; J gene: TRBJ2-1; CDR3 protein: CASSSRENPSGRTYEQFF; CDR3 DNA: TGTGCCAGCAGTTCACGAGAAAATCCTAGCGGGAGGACGTATGAGCAGTTCTTC
clone size: .; D gene: .; V gene: TRBV9; J gene: TRBJ1-4; CDR3 protein: CASSVDGRGNEKLFF; CDR3 DNA: TGTGCCAGCAGCGTAGACGGCAGGGGAAATGAAAAACTGTTTTTT
clone size: .; D gene: .; V gene: TRBV11-3; J gene: TRBJ2-1; CDR3 protein: CASRSTARQTYNEQFF; CDR3 DNA: TGTGCCAGCAGGTCTACCGCGAGGCAGACTTACAATGAGCAGTTCTTC
clone size: .; D gene: .; V gene: TRBV18; J gene: TRBJ2-3; CDR3 protein: CASSTGQGRDTQYF; CDR3 DNA: TGTGCCAGCTCCACCGGGCAGGGGCGAGATACGCAGTATTTT
clone size: .; D gene: .; V gene: TRBV7-9; J gene: TRBJ1-5; CDR3 protein: CASSLASGNQPQHF; CDR3 DNA: TGTGCCAGCAGCTTAGCTTCGGGCAATCAGCCCCAGCATTTT
clone size: .; D gene: TRBD1; V gene: TRBV5-6; J gene: TRBJ1-2; CDR3 protein: CASSPTGVGYTF; CDR3 DNA: TGTGCCAGCAGCCCGACAGGGGTTGGCTACACCTTC
clone size: once; D gene: .; V gene: TRBV20-1; J gene: TRBJ2-7; CDR3 protein: CSAVDRYEQYF; CDR3 DNA: TGCAGTGCTGTGGACAGATACGAGCAGTACTTC
clone size: .; D gene: .; V gene: TRBV6-1; J gene: TRBJ2-6; CDR3 protein: CASSDVTGANVLTF; CDR3 DNA: TGTGCCAGCAGTGATGTTACTGGGGCCAACGTCCTGACTTTC
clone size: .; D gene: .; V gene: TRBV28; J gene: TRBJ1-4; CDR3 protein: CASQEPTGVNEKLFF; CDR3 DNA: TGTGCCAGTCAAGAGCCGACAGGCGTTAATGAAAAACTGTTTTTT
clone size: .; D gene: .; V gene: TRBV5-1; J gene: TRBJ1-1; CDR3 protein: CASSTYSPGNTEAFF; CDR3 DNA: TGCGCCAGCAGCACATACTCACCAGGGAACACTGAAGCTTTCTTT
clone size: .; D gene: TRBD2; V gene: TRBV28; J gene: TRBJ2-3; CDR3 protein: CASSPGLAGTDTQYF; CDR3 DNA: TGTGCCAGCAGTCCCGGACTAGCGGGCACAGATACGCAGTATTTT
clone size: .; D gene: .; V gene: TRBV19; J gene: TRBJ2-5; CDR3 protein: CASNNGGLEETQYF; CDR3 DNA: TGTGCCAGTAACAATGGGGGCTTGGAGGAGACCCAGTACTTC
clone size: few; D gene: TRBD1; V gene: TRBV7-2; J gene: TRBJ1-2; CDR3 protein: CASSSTGQGRGGYTF; CDR3 DNA: TGTGCCAGCAGCTCCACCGGACAGGGGAGGGGCGGCTACACCTTC
clone size: .; D gene: .; V gene: TRBV2; J gene: TRBJ2-5; CDR3 protein: CASSVAWAGETQYF; CDR3 DNA: TGTGCCAGCAGTGTAGCTTGGGCAGGAGAGACCCAGTACTTC
clone size: .; D gene: TRBD2; V gene: TRBV9; J gene: TRBJ2-2; CDR3 protein: CASSVVASGNTGELFF; CDR3 DNA: TGTGCCAGCAGCGTAGTTGCTAGCGGCAACACCGGGGAGCTGTTTTTT
clone size: few; D gene: TRBD2; V gene: TRBV30; J gene: TRBJ2-5; CDR3 protein: CAWSPGGFRETQYF; CDR3 DNA: TGTGCCTGGAGTCCGGGGGGGTTCAGGGAGACCCAGTACTTC